This TCR beta chain was sequenced for a study of blood T cells in healthy people across ages. This clonotype was picked up a small number of times. The authors ran a second PCR of roughly 7 to 11 cycles using a sample-barcoded 5' primer and a J-beta primer mix. TCRdb itself ran the 5' RACE reads through MiXCR, one entry per CDR3 protein. Of 1.5 million to 2 million distinct CDR3 sequences listed, about 35% are singletons. The CDR3 is made up of 15 amino acids. Looked up from germline, CDR1 is DFQATT and CDR2 is SNEGSKA (reference sequence). V gave up 0 bases and J gave up 5 bases; unmatched junction bases: 5.

The specimen was blood. The receptor was derived from a woman aged 25 to 39 in good health. The chain links TRBV20-1 to TRBJ2-1, with 9 bases that match TRBD2. CDR3 bases: TGCAGTGCTAGAGATGTAGCGGGGGACGACAATGAGCAGTTCTTC. Translated: CSARDVAGDDNEQFF.